This paragraph reports one TCR beta chain. Its antigen is unknown. The study treated chemo-refractory metastatic non-small-cell lung cancer patients with focal radiation plus ipilimumab CTLA-4 blockade. The data originate from a study of radiotherapy plus CTLA-4 blockade in lung cancer. For the study at large: Objective responses were documented in around 18% of patients, with disease control in approximately 32%.

Overall study findings and caveats: Response, reportedly, was best predicted by interferon-beta along with early blood T cell clone dynamics.

Assay: immunoSEQ multiplex PCR; the TCRdb copy retains only in-frame clones and omits some. The sample includes approximately 77,000 clones, roughly 79% seen only once; the top ten take about 20%. The CDR3 extends over 14 amino acids. Germline V gives CDR1 SGHRS, CDR2 YFSETQ. J lost 12 bases, V lost 4 bases, and 11 bases had no gene match. The chain employs TRBV5-1 and TRBJ2-3; 10 bases agree with TRBD1. The sequence derives from a human donor with non-small cell lung cancer whose response to radiotherapy plus ipilimumab could not be evaluated. Some clones in this sample may be carry-over from other donors' samples. Sequences were derived from peripheral blood, sampled from a patient treated with radiotherapy plus ipilimumab. The CDR3 loop is CASSLRDRGDLQYF. In DNA, the CDR3 is TGCGCCAGCAGCCTCCGGGACAGGGGTGACCTTCAGTATTTT.